This T cell receptor (beta chain) was identified in a study of T cell repertoires in cytomegalovirus infection. The overall study: CMV epitopes, recently identified HLA-C-restricted and well-studied HLA-B-restricted, were used. Public TCR beta signatures were indicative of both CMV infection and a matching HLA type.

This clonotype was observed a handful of times. The antigen remains undetermined. General study findings and limits: Clonotype analysis showed dominance of the ex vivo response by HLA-C-restricted CMV-specific TCR beta clonotypes. The study identified carriers of CMV plus the relevant HLA from cumulative public TCR beta family frequency.

V was clipped by 6 bases and J by 9 bases, with 14 bases between them. The CDR3 consists of 12 residues. A single record per CDR3 protein comes from TCRdb applying MiXCR to the reads. The sample holds around 340,000 distinct CDR3 sequences, 25% to 35% seen once. The receptor's source is a human donor in good health (CMV status not recorded). Some clones in this sample may be carry-over from other donors' samples. This rearrangement joins TRBV12-3 or TRBV12-4 to TRBJ1-1, with a possible D match to TRBD1 (5 bases). The sequencing used cultured PBMCs, collected from culture after CMV antigen stimulation. The CDR3, as DNA: TGTGCCAGCAGCGTTTACAGGAGCCAAGCTTTCTTT. Translation: CASSVYRSQAFF.